The 20 T cell receptor beta chains below were found in one sample sequenced in a study. TCRdb passed the RT-PCR reads through MiXCR, listing each CDR3 protein once. The table has more than 550,000 distinct CDR3 sequences, approximately 14% seen once. Source material: memory CD4+ T cells from blood. The source of these receptors is a female donor in good health, serving as a healthy control.

There are a few counts of this clonotype. The gene calls are TRBV4-2 and TRBJ2-7, with D possibly TRBD1 on 6 matching bases. Trimming removed 11 bases from V and 2 bases from J, with 19 bases in between. CDR3 size: 14 residues. In germline, CDR1 is LGHNA, CDR2 YNFKEQ. For the CDR3, the DNA is TGTGCCTGCGCGAGGGACACCACAACCTACGAGCAGTACTTC. The encoded protein is CACARDTTTYEQYF.

Ten or more counts support this clonotype. V usage is TRBV25-1 and J usage is TRBJ1-2; weak D call: TRBD1 (6 bases). Germline lookup yields CDR1 MGHDK and CDR2 SYGVNS. The CDR3 length is 14 residues. Trimming pared 5 bases from V and 0 bases from J, leaving 10 bases between. Written as DNA, the CDR3 is TGTGCCAGCAGTACACAGGGAACTAACTATGGCTACACCTTC. This encodes CASSTQGTNYGYTF.

The chain carries TRBV19 and TRBJ1-1, with TRBD1 as a possible D gene (5 bases). The CDR3 is 14 amino acids. Trimming removed 9 bases from V and 6 bases from J, with 20 bases in between. Germline loops: CDR1 LNHDA, CDR2 SQIVND (reference sequence). CDR3 in DNA: TGTGCCAGCACCCTGCGGGACCTTGGCGCTGAAGCTTTCTTT. This sequence encodes CASTLRDLGAEAFF.

The sample holds a few counts of this clonotype. The chain joins TRBV5-1 to TRBJ2-6, with TRBD1 matching over 7 bases. This CDR3 region has 17 residues. With 4 bases clipped from V and 0 bases from J, the junction kept 7 bases outside the gene matches. In germline, CDR1 is SGHRS, CDR2 YFSETQ. This chain's CDR3 is CASSRDSDSSGANVLTF. DNA for the CDR3: TGCGCCAGCAGCAGGGACAGTGATAGCTCTGGGGCCAACGTCCTGACTTTC. The entire variable domain, with the rest obtained from reference TRBV5-1 and TRBJ2-6, is as follows: KAGVTQTPRYLIKTRGQQVTLSCSPISGHRSVSWYQQTPGQGLQFLFEYFSETQRNKGNFPGRFSGRQFSNSRSEMNVSTLELGDSALYLCASSRDSDSSGANVLTFGAGSRLTVL.

This clonotype was counted many times. The chain has TRBV20-1 and TRBJ2-5, with D perhaps TRBD2 (7 bases). The CDR3 spans 16 residues. V was shortened by 6 bases and J by 7 bases, with 27 bases between the two germline ends. Germline loops: CDR1 DFQATT, CDR2 SNEGSKA (reference sequence). DNA for the CDR3: TGCAGTGCCCCAATGGGGGGGGCCAATCTTTTGCGGACCCAGTACTTC. It specifies CSAPMGGANLLRTQYF.

The chain is built from TRBV20-1 and TRBJ1-1; 7 bases fit TRBD1. J lost 3 bases, V lost 6 bases, and 13 bases had no gene match. The CDR3 has 15 residues. Germline CDR1 DFQATT, CDR2 SNEGSKA (reference sequence). The CDR3 protein is CSAKPVDREDTEAFF. The CDR3, as DNA: TGCAGTGCCAAACCGGTCGACAGGGAGGACACTGAAGCTTTCTTT.

CDR3 sequence reads: CASSFGASGAAGVDTQYF. DNA for the CDR3: TGCGCCAGCAGCTTCGGGGCTAGCGGGGCTGCGGGGGTAGATACGCAGTATTTT. The chain carries TRBV5-1 and TRBJ2-3; 9 nucleotides line up with TRBD2. V was pared by 2 bases and J by 5 bases, with 15 bases of the junction left unmatched. This CDR3 is 18 amino acids long. CDR1 is SGHRS and CDR2 is YFSETQ in the germline V gene.

There are many counts of this clonotype. This chain links TRBV29-1 with TRBJ2-7; 9 bases are shared with TRBD1. Trimming removed 6 bases from V and 5 bases from J; junction bases left unmatched: 5. CDR1 is SQVTM and CDR2 is ANQGSEA in the germline V gene. This CDR3 is built from 12 residues. The CDR3 loop is CSVITGGNEQYF. CDR3 nucleotide sequence: TGCAGCGTCATAACAGGGGGCAACGAGCAGTACTTC.

This clonotype was recorded a few times. The chain uses TRBV5-6 and TRBJ2-5, with D perhaps assigned TRBD1 or TRBD2 (6 bases each). Germline V lookup: CDR1 SGHDT, CDR2 YYEEEE. The germline V and J ends were trimmed by 1 base and 5 bases, with 15 bases remaining between them. The CDR3 covers 15 residues. The CDR3 DNA is TGTGCCAGCAGCTTGAGGACCTTAGGGGGGGAGACCCAGTACTTC. This sequence encodes CASSLRTLGGETQYF.

A note on this clonotype: At one boundary the junction diverges from the germline segment, which might be a read error. The rearrangement uses TRBV7-7 and TRBJ2-1; D uncertain. This CDR3 has 13 residues. The V gene's germline CDR1 is SSHAT and CDR2 FNYEAQ (reference sequence). The CDR3 region has the DNA TGTGCTAGCAGCCAGAACAGAGACAATGAGCAGTTCTTC. Its protein is CASSQNRDNEQFF.

The V and J genes are TRBV7-9 and TRBJ1-2; 8 nucleotides match TRBD1. V lost 6 bases, J lost 4 bases, and 7 bases stayed unmatched. The length of the CDR3 is 14 residues. Germline V gene sequence: CDR1 SEHNR, CDR2 FQNEAQ (reference sequence). Here the CDR3 reads CASRPGQAIYGYTF. CDR3 DNA sequence: TGTGCCAGCAGGCCGGGACAGGCCATCTATGGCTACACCTTC.

There are many counts of this clonotype. The chain has TRBV5-1 and TRBJ2-5, with TRBD1 matching 10 bases. The CDR3 totals 14 residues. Looked up from germline, CDR1 is SGHRS and CDR2 is YFSETQ. Trimming removed 1 base from V and 4 bases from J; junction bases left unmatched: 1. CDR3 amino acids: CASSLRDRGETQYF. The CDR3 DNA sequence: TGCGCCAGCAGCTTGAGGGACAGGGGAGAGACCCAGTACTTC.

The chain has TRBV7-2 and TRBJ1-2, with a tentative D call TRBD1 (5 bases). With 5 bases removed from V and 6 bases from J, the gap between germline ends came to 16 bases. Germline lookup yields CDR1 SGHTA and CDR2 FQGNSA. This CDR3 is 14 amino acids long. CDR3 residues: CASSLDQGWNGYTF. The CDR3 DNA sequence: TGTGCCAGCAGCCTCGACCAGGGATGGAATGGCTACACCTTC.

This clonotype was counted a few times. The rearrangement links TRBV20-1 to TRBJ2-3, with D tentatively TRBD2 (7 bases). Looked up from germline, CDR1 is DFQATT and CDR2 is SNEGSKA (reference sequence). Between the trimmed V and J ends, which lost 7 bases and 7 bases, there was a span of 18 bases. There are 13 residues in the CDR3. The CDR3 DNA is TGCAGTGTCGAGTCAGGGGAGGGCCATACGCAGTATTTT. Protein sequence: CSVESGEGHTQYF.

The chain combines TRBV5-1 with TRBJ2-6, with D hard to call. Germline CDR1 reads SGHRS; CDR2 reads YFSETQ. There are 15 residues in the CDR3. Between the trimmed V and J ends, which lost 5 bases and 0 bases, there was a span of 9 bases. The CDR3 DNA reads as TGCGCCAGCAGTGCCCTAAGCTCTGGGGCCAACGTCCTGACTTTC. Protein sequence: CASSALSSGANVLTF.

This clonotype was seen more than once but under ten times. The rearrangement links TRBV20-1 to TRBJ1-1, with D possibly matching TRBD1 (5 bases). The CDR3 loop spans 12 amino acids. The germline CDR1 and CDR2 sequences are DFQATT and SNEGSKA (reference sequence). The germline V and J ends were trimmed by 0 bases and 7 bases, with 9 bases remaining between them. This CDR3 is CSAREMGGEAFF. CDR3 DNA: TGCAGTGCTAGAGAGATGGGGGGTGAAGCTTTCTTT.

The J gene is TRBJ2-5, the V gene TRBV18; no firm D call. Deletions cut 6 bases from V and 5 bases from J, with 16 bases between. The germline V gene encodes CDR1 KGHSH and CDR2 LQKENI. The CDR3 extends over 14 amino acids. In DNA, the CDR3 is TGTGCCAGCTCGCCGCTTGCCGAAGGCGAGACCCAGTACTTC. Its protein is CASSPLAEGETQYF.

This chain connects TRBV6-2 or TRBV6-3 to TRBJ2-7; D is tentatively TRBD1 or TRBD2 (5 bases each). From germline, CDR1 is MNHEY and CDR2 SVGEGT. CDR3 length equals 16 residues. Trimming stripped 2 bases from V and 1 base from J, with 15 bases between. Written as DNA, the CDR3 is TGTGCCAGCAGTTACCCGATGGGACCAATTTCCTACGAGCAGTACTTC. Protein: CASSYPMGPISYEQYF.

This clonotype has a handful of counts. The CDR3 DNA is TGTGCCAGCAGCTTAGCCAGGCCCTCCTACGAGCAGTACTTC. It translates to CASSLARPSYEQYF. J is TRBJ2-7 and V is TRBV28; unclear D gene. The germline gives CDR1 MDHEN, CDR2 SYDVKM. The germline V and J ends were trimmed by 6 bases and 0 bases, with 12 bases remaining between them. The CDR3 covers 14 residues. The full variable domain, in which reference TRBV28 and TRBJ2-7 provide the parts outside the CDR3, is DVKVTQSSRYLVKRTGEKVFLECVQDMDHENMFWYRQDPGLGLRLIYFSYDVKMKEKGDIPEGYSVSREKKERFSLILESASTNQTSMYLCASSLARPSYEQYFGPGTRLTVT.

This clonotype was observed many times. The chain combines TRBV7-2 with TRBJ1-5; D not certain. V lost 5 bases to trimming and J lost 4 bases, with 6 bases between them. CDR3 length: 12 residues. Per the germline V gene, CDR1 is SGHTA and CDR2 is FQGNSA. The CDR3 DNA is TGTGCCAGCAGCGCCTATAATCAGCCCCAGCATTTT. Protein sequence: CASSAYNQPQHF.